This T cell receptor beta chain was recovered during a study of shared clonotypes between healthy human individuals. Data came from immunoSEQ multiplex PCR; TCRdb stores just in-frame clones and leaves some out. The sample has some 2.3 million clones; approximately 93% are singletons. In this sample, this clone turned up once. Researchers partitioned CD4+ cells into CD45RA+ naive and CD45RA-negative memory subsets. The sample taken for sequencing was naive CD4+ T cells from PBMCs. The subset: CD45RA+ positively selected. The TCR was taken from a man younger than 35 in good health. Some clones in this sample may be carry-over from other donors' samples.

The CDR3 sequence: CASSPRDTSGSNEKLFF. CDR3 DNA: TGTGCCAGCTCACCACGGGACACCTCTGGGTCCAATGAAAAACTGTTTTTT. This chain uses TRBV18 with TRBJ1-4, with D possibly matching TRBD1 (6 bases). CDR3 size: 17 residues. Germline V gene lookup returns CDR1 KGHSH and CDR2 LQKENI. The ends were cut back, 1 base at V and 5 bases at J, with 17 bases in the middle.